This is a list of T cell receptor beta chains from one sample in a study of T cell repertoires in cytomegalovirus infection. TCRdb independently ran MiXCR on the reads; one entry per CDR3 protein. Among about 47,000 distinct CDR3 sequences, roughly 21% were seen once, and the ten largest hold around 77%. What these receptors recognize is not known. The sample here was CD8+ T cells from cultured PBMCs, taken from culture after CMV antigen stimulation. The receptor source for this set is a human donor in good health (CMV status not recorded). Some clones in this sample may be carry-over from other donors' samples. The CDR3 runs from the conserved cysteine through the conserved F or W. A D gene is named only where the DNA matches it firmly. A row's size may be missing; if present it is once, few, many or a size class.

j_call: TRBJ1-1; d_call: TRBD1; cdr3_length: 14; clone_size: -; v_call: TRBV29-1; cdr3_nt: TGCAGCGTTGGGAAGGACAGGGTGAACACTGAAGCTTTCTTT; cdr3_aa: CSVGKDRVNTEAFF
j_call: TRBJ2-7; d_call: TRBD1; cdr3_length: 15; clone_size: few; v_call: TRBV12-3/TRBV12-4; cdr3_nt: TGTGCCAGCACTGAAGGGGGCCCCAGCTCCTACGAGCAGTACTTC; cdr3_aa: CASTEGGPSSYEQYF
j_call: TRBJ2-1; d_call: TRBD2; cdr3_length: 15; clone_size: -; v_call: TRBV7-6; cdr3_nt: TGTGCCAGCAGCCCGACTAGCGGGCCCTACAATGAGCAGTTCTTC; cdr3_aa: CASSPTSGPYNEQFF
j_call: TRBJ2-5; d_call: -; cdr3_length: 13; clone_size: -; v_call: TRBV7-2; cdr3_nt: TGTGCCAGCAGCTTAGGGGGGCTAGAGACCCAGTACTTC; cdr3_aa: CASSLGGLETQYF
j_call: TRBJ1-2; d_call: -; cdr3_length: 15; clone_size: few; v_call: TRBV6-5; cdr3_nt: TGTGCCAGCAGTCCTGGGCCTTCCTCGGGGTATGGCTACACCTTC; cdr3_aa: CASSPGPSSGYGYTF
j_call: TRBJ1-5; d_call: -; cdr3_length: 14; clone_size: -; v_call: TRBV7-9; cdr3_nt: TGTGCCAGCAGTATTGGGGGGGCAAATCAGCCCCAGCATTTT; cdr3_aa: CASSIGGANQPQHF
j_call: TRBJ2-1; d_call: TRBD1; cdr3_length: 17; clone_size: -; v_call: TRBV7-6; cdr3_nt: TGTGCCAGCAGCTTAGCGGTACAGGGGGCTGCCTACAATGAGCAGTTCTTC; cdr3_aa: CASSLAVQGAAYNEQFF
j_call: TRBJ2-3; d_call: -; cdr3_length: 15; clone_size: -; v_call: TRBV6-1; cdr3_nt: TGTGCCAGCCTCCTCGGGTACGAGTCCACAGATACGCAGTATTTT; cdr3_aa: CASLLGYESTDTQYF
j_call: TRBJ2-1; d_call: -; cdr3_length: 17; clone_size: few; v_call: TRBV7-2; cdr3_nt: TGTGCCAGCAGCTCTAGCACAGGGCCCGGCTCCTACAATGAGCAGTTCTTC; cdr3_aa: CASSSSTGPGSYNEQFF
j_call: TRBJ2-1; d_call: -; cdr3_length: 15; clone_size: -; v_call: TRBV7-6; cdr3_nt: TGTGCCAGCAGCTTAGACAGGGTCAGATACAATGAGCAGTTCTTC; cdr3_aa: CASSLDRVRYNEQFF
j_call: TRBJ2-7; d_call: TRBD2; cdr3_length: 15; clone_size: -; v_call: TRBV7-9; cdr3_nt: TGTGCCAGCAGCTCCTTTAGCGGGTTGGCCTACGAGCAGTACTTC; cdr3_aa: CASSSFSGLAYEQYF
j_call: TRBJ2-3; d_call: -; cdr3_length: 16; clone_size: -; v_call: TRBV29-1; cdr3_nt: TGCAGCGTTGAAGATTTAGGCAACCGGGACACAGATACGCAGTATTTT; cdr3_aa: CSVEDLGNRDTDTQYF
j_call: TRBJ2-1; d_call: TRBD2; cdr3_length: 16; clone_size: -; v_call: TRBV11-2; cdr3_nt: TGTGCCAGCAGCTTAGAACTAGCGGGGTTCTACAATGAGCAGTTCTTC; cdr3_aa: CASSLELAGFYNEQFF
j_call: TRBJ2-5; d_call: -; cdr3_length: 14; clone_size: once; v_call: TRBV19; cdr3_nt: TGTGCCAGTAGTATGGCAGGGGTTCGGGAGACCCAGTACTTC; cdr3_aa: CASSMAGVRETQYF
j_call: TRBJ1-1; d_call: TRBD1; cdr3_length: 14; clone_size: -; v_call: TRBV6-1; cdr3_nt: TGTGCCAGCAGTCGGGACAGAGTGAACACTGAAGCTTTCTTT; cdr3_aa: CASSRDRVNTEAFF
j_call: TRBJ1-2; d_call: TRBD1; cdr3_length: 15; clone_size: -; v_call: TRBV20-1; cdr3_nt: TGCAGTGCTATTTCCCCCATGACAGGGAAAAATGGCTACACCTTC; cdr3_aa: CSAISPMTGKNGYTF
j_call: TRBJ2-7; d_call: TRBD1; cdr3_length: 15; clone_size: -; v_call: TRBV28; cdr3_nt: TGTGCCAGCAGTTTCACCGGGACAGGGCGGGTCGAGCAGTACTTC; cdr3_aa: CASSFTGTGRVEQYF
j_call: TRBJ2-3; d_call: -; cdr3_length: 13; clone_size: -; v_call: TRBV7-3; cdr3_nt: TGTGCCAGCAGCTGGGGGAGCACAGATACGCAGTATTTT; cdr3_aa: CASSWGSTDTQYF
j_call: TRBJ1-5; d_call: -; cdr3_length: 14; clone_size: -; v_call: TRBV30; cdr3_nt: TGTGCCTGGAGTTCGGACAGCAACAATCAGCCCCAGCATTTT; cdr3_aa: CAWSSDSNNQPQHF
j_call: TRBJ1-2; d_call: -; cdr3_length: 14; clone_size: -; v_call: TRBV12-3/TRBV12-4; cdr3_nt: TGTGCCAGCAGTTGGGGGGACACCCGCTATGGCTACACCTTC; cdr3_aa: CASSWGDTRYGYTF
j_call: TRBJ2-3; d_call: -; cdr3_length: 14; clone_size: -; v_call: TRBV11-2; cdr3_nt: TGTGCCAGTCAAGCTCAGACCTATACAGATACGCAGTATTTT; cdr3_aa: CASQAQTYTDTQYF
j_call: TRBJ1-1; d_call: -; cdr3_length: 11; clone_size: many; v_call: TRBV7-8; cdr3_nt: TGTGCCAGCAGCTTAGTAGGTGAAGCTTTCTTT; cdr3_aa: CASSLVGEAFF
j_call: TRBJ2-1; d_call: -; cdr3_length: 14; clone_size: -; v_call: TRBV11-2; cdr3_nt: TGTGCCAGCAGCTTATCGGGGGCATACAATGAGCAGTTCTTC; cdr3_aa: CASSLSGAYNEQFF
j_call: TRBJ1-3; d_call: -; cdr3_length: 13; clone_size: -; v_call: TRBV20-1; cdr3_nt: TGCAGTGCTAGTCCTGGCTCTGGAAACACCATATATTTT; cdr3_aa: CSASPGSGNTIYF
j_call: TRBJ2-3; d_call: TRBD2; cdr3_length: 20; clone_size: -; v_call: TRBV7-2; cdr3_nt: TGTGCCAGCAGTCCGCAGGCAGGGATCGGACTAGCGGGGCTCACAGATACGCAGTATTTT; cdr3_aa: CASSPQAGIGLAGLTDTQYF
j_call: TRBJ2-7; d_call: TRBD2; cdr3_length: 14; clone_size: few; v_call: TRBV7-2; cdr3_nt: TGTGCCAGCAGTCCTTCCGGGACTAGCTACGAGCAGTACTTC; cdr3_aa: CASSPSGTSYEQYF
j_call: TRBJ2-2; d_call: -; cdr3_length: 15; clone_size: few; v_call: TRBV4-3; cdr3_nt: TGCGCCAGCAGCCCCCGTAGCCTGGGGGCCGGGGAGCTGTTTTTT; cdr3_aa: CASSPRSLGAGELFF
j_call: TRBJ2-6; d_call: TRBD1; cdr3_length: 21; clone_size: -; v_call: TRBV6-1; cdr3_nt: TGTGCCAGCAGACACACCATGGATAGGGACAGCCCAAACTCTGGGGCCAACGTCCTGACTTTC; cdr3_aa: CASRHTMDRDSPNSGANVLTF
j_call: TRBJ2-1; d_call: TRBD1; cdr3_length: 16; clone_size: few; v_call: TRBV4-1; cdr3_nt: TGCGCCAGCAGCCAAGAGGGACAGGGCGTCTACAATGAGCAGTTCTTC; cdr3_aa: CASSQEGQGVYNEQFF
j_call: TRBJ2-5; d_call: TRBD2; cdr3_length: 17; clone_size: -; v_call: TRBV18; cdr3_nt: TGTGCCAGCTCCCCCGAGAGGAGGACTAGCGGACAAGAGACCCAGTACTTC; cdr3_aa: CASSPERRTSGQETQYF
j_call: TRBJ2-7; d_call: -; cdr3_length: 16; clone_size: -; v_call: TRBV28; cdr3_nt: TGTGCCAGCAGCCGCCTTGCTGCAGGTGTTTCCTACGAGCAGTACTTC; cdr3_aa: CASSRLAAGVSYEQYF
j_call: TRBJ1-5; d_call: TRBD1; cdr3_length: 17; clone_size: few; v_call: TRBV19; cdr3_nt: TGTGCCAGTAGTACCTCGACAGGGGATCGGGGCGTTCAGCCCCAGCATTTT; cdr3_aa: CASSTSTGDRGVQPQHF
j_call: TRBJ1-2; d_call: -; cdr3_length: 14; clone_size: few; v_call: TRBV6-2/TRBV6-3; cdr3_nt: TGTGCCAGCAGTTACCCGGCCCGGCACTATGGCTACACCTTC; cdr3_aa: CASSYPARHYGYTF
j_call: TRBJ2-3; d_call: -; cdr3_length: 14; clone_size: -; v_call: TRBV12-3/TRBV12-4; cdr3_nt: TGTGCCAGCAGTTTGAAGGGGGGCTCAGATACGCAGTATTTT; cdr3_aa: CASSLKGGSDTQYF
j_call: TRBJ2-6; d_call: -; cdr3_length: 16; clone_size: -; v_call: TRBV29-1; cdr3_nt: TGCAGCGTGGGGGAGAGGGTTCTCTCTGGGGCCAACGTCCTGACTTTC; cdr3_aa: CSVGERVLSGANVLTF
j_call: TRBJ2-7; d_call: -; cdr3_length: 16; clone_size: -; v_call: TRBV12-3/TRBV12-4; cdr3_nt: TGTGCCAGCAGTCGCTACAGGATAGGGAGCTCCTACGAGCAGTACTTC; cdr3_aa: CASSRYRIGSSYEQYF
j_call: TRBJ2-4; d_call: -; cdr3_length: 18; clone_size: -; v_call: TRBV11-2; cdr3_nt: TGTGCCAGCAGCTTAGAATGGGGTCTTCGGCTAGCCAAAAACATTCAGTACTTC; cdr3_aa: CASSLEWGLRLAKNIQYF
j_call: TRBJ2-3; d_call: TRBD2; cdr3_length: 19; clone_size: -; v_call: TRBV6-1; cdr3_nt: TGTGCCAGCAGTGGCGGGACTAGTTGGTTAAGGGGATTATCAGATACGCAGTATTTT; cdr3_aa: CASSGGTSWLRGLSDTQYF
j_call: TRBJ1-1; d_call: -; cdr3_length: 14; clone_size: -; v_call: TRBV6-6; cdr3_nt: TGTGCCAGCAGTTACGCGCCGGGGAACACTGAAGCTTTCTTT; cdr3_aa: CASSYAPGNTEAFF
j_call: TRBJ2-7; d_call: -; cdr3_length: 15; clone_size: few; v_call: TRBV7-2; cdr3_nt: TGTGCCAGCAGCTTGGTCAACTCCAGGGCCTACGAGCAGTACTTC; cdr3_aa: CASSLVNSRAYEQYF
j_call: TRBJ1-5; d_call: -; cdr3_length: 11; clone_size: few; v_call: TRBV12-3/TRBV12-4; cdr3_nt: TGTGCCGTAGGGGAGGGTCAGCCCCAGCATTTT; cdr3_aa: CAVGEGQPQHF
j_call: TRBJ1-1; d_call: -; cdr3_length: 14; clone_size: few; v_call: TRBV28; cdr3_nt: TGTGCCAGCAGTTCCAGATTCACCTCGGGGGAAGCTTTCTTT; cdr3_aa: CASSSRFTSGEAFF
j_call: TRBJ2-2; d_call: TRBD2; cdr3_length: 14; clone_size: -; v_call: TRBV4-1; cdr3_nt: TGCGCCAGCAGAATAGCGGGGAGCGACGGGGAGCTGTTTTTT; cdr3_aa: CASRIAGSDGELFF
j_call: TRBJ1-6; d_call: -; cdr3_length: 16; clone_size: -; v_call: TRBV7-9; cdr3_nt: TGTGCCAGCAGCTCATTAGACAGTGGGAATAATTCACCCCTCCACTTT; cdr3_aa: CASSSLDSGNNSPLHF
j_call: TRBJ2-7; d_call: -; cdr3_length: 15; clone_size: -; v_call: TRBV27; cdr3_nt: TGTGCCAGCAGTTTATCGGGTAGCGGCACCTACGAGCAGTACTTC; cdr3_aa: CASSLSGSGTYEQYF
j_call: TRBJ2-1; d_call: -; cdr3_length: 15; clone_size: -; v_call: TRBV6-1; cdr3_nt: TGTGCCAGCAGCCCCGAGAGCAGGGTCAACAATGAGCAGTTCTTC; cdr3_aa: CASSPESRVNNEQFF
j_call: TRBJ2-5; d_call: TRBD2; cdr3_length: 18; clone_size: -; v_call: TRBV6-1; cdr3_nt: TGTGCCAGCAGCGAGACTAGCGGGGGCCCTCAGTACCAAGAGACCCAGTACTTC; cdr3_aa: CASSETSGGPQYQETQYF
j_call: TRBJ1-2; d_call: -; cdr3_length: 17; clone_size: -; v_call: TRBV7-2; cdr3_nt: TGTGCCAGCACCAAGCCGGGCGGGCGGCCGAATAACTATGGCTACACCTTC; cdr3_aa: CASTKPGGRPNNYGYTF
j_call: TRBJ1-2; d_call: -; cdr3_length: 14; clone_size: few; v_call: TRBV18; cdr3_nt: TGTGCCAGCTCACCACCAGAAAGGGGACGGGGCTACACCTTC; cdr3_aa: CASSPPERGRGYTF
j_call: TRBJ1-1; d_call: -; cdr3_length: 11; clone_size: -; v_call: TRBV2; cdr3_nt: TGTGCCAGCAGTGAGAGCACTGAAGCTTTCTTT; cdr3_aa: CASSESTEAFF
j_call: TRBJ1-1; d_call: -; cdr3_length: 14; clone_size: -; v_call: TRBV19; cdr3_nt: TGTGCCAACCCGCCTCACATTCTGAACACTGAAGCTTTCTTT; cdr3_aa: CANPPHILNTEAFF
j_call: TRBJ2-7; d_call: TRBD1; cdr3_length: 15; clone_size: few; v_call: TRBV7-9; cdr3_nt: TGTGCCAGCAGCTTAACAGGGGTCCTTCTCTACGAGCAGTACTTC; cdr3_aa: CASSLTGVLLYEQYF
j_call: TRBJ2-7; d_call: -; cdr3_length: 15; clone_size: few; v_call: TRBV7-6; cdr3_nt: TGTGCCAGCAGCTGGTTAGACACCGCCACCTACGAGCAGTACTTC; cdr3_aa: CASSWLDTATYEQYF
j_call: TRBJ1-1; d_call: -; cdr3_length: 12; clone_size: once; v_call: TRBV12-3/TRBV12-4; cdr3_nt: TGTGCCAGCAGCTGGACCGCTCCTGAAGCTTTCTTT; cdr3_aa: CASSWTAPEAFF
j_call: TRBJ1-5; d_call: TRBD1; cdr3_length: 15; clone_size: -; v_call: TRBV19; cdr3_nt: TGTGCCAGTAGTATAGAACGACAGGGTCATCAGCCCCAGCATTTT; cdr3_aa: CASSIERQGHQPQHF
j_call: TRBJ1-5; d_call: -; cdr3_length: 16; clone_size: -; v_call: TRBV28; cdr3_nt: TGTGCCAGCAGTTTAAGGTCCGGCAGCAACAATCAGCCCCAGCATTTT; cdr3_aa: CASSLRSGSNNQPQHF
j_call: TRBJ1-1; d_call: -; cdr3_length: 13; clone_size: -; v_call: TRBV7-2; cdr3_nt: TGTGCCAGCACCCCGATGGTGAACACTGAAGCTTTCTTT; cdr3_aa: CASTPMVNTEAFF
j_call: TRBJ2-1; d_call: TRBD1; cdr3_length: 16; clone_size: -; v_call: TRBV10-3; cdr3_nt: TGTGCCATCAGTGAGGCCGGGGACAGGGCCTACAATGAGCAGTTCTTC; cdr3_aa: CAISEAGDRAYNEQFF
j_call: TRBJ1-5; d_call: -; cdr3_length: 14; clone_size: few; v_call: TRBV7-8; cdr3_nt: TGTGCCAGCAGCTTGAACAGATACAATCAGCCCCAGCATTTT; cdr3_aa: CASSLNRYNQPQHF
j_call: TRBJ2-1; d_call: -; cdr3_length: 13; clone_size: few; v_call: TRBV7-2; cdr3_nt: TGTGCCAGCAGCCTCCGGACCTGGCATGAGCAGTTCTTC; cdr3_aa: CASSLRTWHEQFF